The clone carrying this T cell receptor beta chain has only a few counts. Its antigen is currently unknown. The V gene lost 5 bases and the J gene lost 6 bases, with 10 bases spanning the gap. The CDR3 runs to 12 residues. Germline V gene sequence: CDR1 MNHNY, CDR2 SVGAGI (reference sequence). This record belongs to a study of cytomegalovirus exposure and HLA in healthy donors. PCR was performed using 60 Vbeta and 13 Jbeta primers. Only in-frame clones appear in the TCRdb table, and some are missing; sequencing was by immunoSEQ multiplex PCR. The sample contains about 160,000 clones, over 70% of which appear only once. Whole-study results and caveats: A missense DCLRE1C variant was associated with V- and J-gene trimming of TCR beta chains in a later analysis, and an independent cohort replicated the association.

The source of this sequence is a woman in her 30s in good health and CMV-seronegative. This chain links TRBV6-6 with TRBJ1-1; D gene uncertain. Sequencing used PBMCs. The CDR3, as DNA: TGTGCCAGCAGTCAACCTCGGGCTGAAGCTTTCTTT. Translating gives CASSQPRAEAFF.